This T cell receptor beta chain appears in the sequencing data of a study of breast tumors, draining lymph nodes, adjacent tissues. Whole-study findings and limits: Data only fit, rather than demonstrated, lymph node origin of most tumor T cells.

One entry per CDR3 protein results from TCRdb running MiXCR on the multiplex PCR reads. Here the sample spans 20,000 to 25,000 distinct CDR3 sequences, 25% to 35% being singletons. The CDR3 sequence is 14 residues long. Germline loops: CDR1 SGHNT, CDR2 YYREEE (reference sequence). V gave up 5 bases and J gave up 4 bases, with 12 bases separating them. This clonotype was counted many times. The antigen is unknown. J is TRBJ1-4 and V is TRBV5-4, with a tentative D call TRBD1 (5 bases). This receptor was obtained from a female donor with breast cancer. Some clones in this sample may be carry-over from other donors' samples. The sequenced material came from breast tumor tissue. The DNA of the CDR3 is TGTGCCAGCAGTAATCAGGGCCTTAATGAAAAACTGTTTTTT. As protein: CASSNQGLNEKLFF.